The present T cell receptor beta chain was sequenced within a study of blood T cells in healthy people across ages. General study results and limits: Donor CMV status, an unknown factor, possibly confounded changes in expanded clonotypes. Compared with aged donors, long-lived donors showed fewer expanded clones, suggesting selection. Estimates of diversity drawn from one million T cells were considered underestimates.

The ends were cut back, 5 bases at V and 2 bases at J, with 15 bases in the middle. CDR1 and CDR2 (germline): DFQATT, SNEGSKA (reference sequence). This CDR3 has 14 residues. A second PCR, run for about 7 to 11 cycles, used a sample-barcoded 5' primer plus a J-beta primer mix. The template-switch adaptor was a 5' adaptor with 12 random nucleotides. It tagged each cDNA molecule. MiXCR, applied by TCRdb to the 5' RACE reads, yields one record per CDR3 protein. Of about 1.4 million distinct CDR3 sequences in the sample, approximately 59% were seen once. Regarding this clonotype: The antigen is undetermined.

The specimen sequenced was blood. This clonotype originated in a young man in good health. The chain joins TRBV20-1 to TRBJ2-5, with D possibly called TRBD1 or TRBD2 (5 bases each). This CDR3 reads CSASEGTWQETQYF. The CDR3 nucleotides are TGCAGTGCTTCAGAGGGGACGTGGCAAGAGACCCAGTACTTC.